These T cell receptor beta chains were read from a single sample in a study of breast tumors, draining lymph nodes, adjacent tissues. Each CDR3 protein gets one entry after TCRdb re-called the multiplex PCR reads with MiXCR. Here the sample spans 60,000 to 70,000 distinct CDR3 sequences, roughly 59% being singletons. The source material was breast tumor tissue. Receptors were obtained from a female donor with breast cancer. Some clones in this sample may be carry-over from other donors' samples. The CDR3 runs from the conserved cysteine through the conserved F or W. The D gene is left open where the match is weak. Size is stated for part of the rows, as once, few or many counts, or as a class when the clone is expanded.

CDR3aa | CDR3nt | abundance | d_gene | j_gene | v_gene
CATSRENRGHQYF | TGTGCCACCAGCAGGGAAAACAGAGGACATCAATATTTT | medium-sized | . | TRBJ1-3 | TRBV15
CASFWREKLFF | TGTGCCAGCTTTTGGAGGGAAAAACTGTTTTTT | once | . | TRBJ1-4 | TRBV19
CASRDDPGGNTGELFF | TGTGCCAGCAGAGACGACCCGGGAGGAAACACCGGGGAGCTGTTTTTT | . | TRBD2 | TRBJ2-2 | TRBV7-9
CASSLQQAKANYGYTF | TGTGCCAGCAGCTTGCAACAGGCGAAAGCTAACTATGGCTACACCTTC | . | . | TRBJ1-2 | TRBV7-9
CSAREPSGFQPQHF | TGCAGTGCTAGAGAACCTAGCGGGTTTCAGCCCCAGCATTTT | many | . | TRBJ1-5 | TRBV20-1
CASGLVGQQETQYF | TGTGCCAGCGGCTTGGTAGGGCAGCAAGAGACTCAGTACTTC | . | . | TRBJ2-5 | TRBV5-6
CSARAQQYGYTF | TGCAGTGCTAGGGCCCAGCAATACGGCTACACCTTC | . | . | TRBJ1-2 | TRBV20-1
CASSLGSLAGQETQYF | TGCGCCAGCAGCTTGGGAAGCCTAGCGGGCCAAGAGACCCAGTACTTC | many | TRBD2 | TRBJ2-5 | TRBV5-1
CASSLARGGYTF | TGTGCCAGCAGCTTGGCAAGGGGCGGCTACACCTTC | . | . | TRBJ1-2 | TRBV5-5
CASSLVGSGRMNTGELFF | TGTGCCAGCAGCTTAGTGGGTAGCGGGAGGATGAACACCGGGGAGCTGTTTTTT | many | TRBD2 | TRBJ2-2 | TRBV7-2
CASSLENQNQPQHF | TGTGCCAGCAGCTTAGAAAATCAAAATCAGCCCCAGCATTTT | many | . | TRBJ1-5 | TRBV7-8
CASSPGTGGNEQFF | TGTGCCAGCAGCCCCGGGACAGGGGGCAATGAGCAGTTCTTC | many | TRBD1 | TRBJ2-1 | TRBV11-2
CASSNRRTDTQYF | TGTGCCAGTAGTAATCGACGGACAGATACGCAGTATTTT | once | . | TRBJ2-3 | TRBV19
CASSDGDAYNEQFF | TGTGCCAGCAGTGACGGCGACGCATACAATGAGCAGTTCTTC | many | . | TRBJ2-1 | TRBV25-1
CASSQGVDRVATNEKLFF | TGTGCCAGCAGCCAAGGCGTAGACAGGGTCGCAACTAATGAAAAACTGTTTTTT | many | TRBD1 | TRBJ1-4 | TRBV4-2
CASSLAGSMDNQPQHF | TGTGCCAGCAGCTTGGCCGGGTCAATGGACAATCAGCCCCAGCATTTT | many | . | TRBJ1-5 | TRBV11-2
CASSLGGHLSYEQYF | TGCGCCAGCAGCTTAGGGGGGCACCTCTCCTACGAGCAGTACTTC | many | . | TRBJ2-7 | TRBV5-1
CASSYSPGRGEIEQFF | TGTGCCAGCAGTTACTCCCCCGGGCGGGGGGAGATTGAGCAGTTCTTC | . | TRBD2 | TRBJ2-1 | TRBV6-2/TRBV6-3
CASSLGASGANVLTF | TGTGCCAGCAGTTTGGGGGCCTCTGGGGCCAACGTCCTGACTTTC | . | . | TRBJ2-6 | TRBV12-3/TRBV12-4
CASSQDISYGYTF | TGCGCCAGCAGCCAAGATATTAGCTATGGCTACACCTTC | many | . | TRBJ1-2 | TRBV4-3
CSARNGGPGANVLTF | TGCAGTGCTAGAAATGGGGGCCCTGGGGCCAACGTCCTGACTTTC | . | . | TRBJ2-6 | TRBV20-1
CASRAGSSIDTQYF | TGTGCCAGCAGGGCCGGGTCCTCTATAGATACGCAGTATTTT | once | . | TRBJ2-3 | TRBV2
CASSLEGPQPQHF | TGCGCCAGCAGCTTGGAAGGACCTCAGCCCCAGCATTTT | many | . | TRBJ1-5 | TRBV5-1
CASTDSGRQETQYF | TGTGCCAGCACCGACTCAGGGCGACAAGAGACCCAGTACTTC | many | . | TRBJ2-5 | TRBV7-9
CSARPPRVGTEAFF | TGCAGTGCTAGACCCCCCAGGGTCGGCACTGAAGCTTTCTTT | many | . | TRBJ1-1 | TRBV20-1
CASSLAGGEQYF | TGTGCCAGCAGCTTAGCGGGGGGCGAGCAGTACTTC | many | . | TRBJ2-7 | TRBV7-9
CASSGGQGALEQYF | TGTGCCAGCAGTGGTGGACAGGGGGCGCTTGAGCAGTACTTC | . | TRBD1 | TRBJ2-7 | TRBV2
CASSSYDLSGSYGYTF | TGTGCCAGCAGTTCGTACGACCTCTCAGGGAGCTATGGCTACACCTTC | . | . | TRBJ1-2 | TRBV2
CASMAGLCSGANVLTF | TGTGCCAGCATGGCTGGGCTGTGCTCTGGGGCCAACGTCCTGACTTTC | . | . | TRBJ2-6 | TRBV2
CSARDPTAGGHRRELFF | TGCAGTGCTAGAGATCCTACCGCGGGGGGTCACCGGCGGGAGCTGTTTTTT | . | TRBD2 | TRBJ2-2 | TRBV20-1
CASTPDSTRTLHF | TGCGCCAGCACCCCGGACTCAACAAGGACCCTCCACTTT | . | . | TRBJ1-6 | TRBV10-2
CASRTMSGGKETQYF | TGTGCCAGCAGAACCATGTCGGGGGGTAAGGAGACCCAGTACTTC | . | TRBD2 | TRBJ2-5 | TRBV7-8
CSVAPDLNRYEQYF | TGCAGCGTTGCCCCCGACCTAAATAGGTACGAGCAGTACTTC | . | . | TRBJ2-7 | TRBV29-1
CASSATGSTTGNTIYF | TGTGCCAGCAGCGCCACCGGGAGTACAACTGGAAACACCATATATTTT | . | . | TRBJ1-3 | TRBV9
CASSRDRGNYGYTF | TGTGCCAGCAGCCGGGACAGGGGTAACTATGGCTACACCTTC | . | TRBD1 | TRBJ1-2 | TRBV7-8
CSASPTDRAETQYF | TGCAGTGCTAGTCCAACGGACAGGGCGGAGACCCAGTACTTC | . | TRBD1 | TRBJ2-5 | TRBV20-1
CSAKPPGRNSPLHF | TGCAGTGCTAAGCCGCCAGGGCGTAATTCACCCCTCCACTTT | . | . | TRBJ1-6 | TRBV20-1
CASSLVLQGSGNTIYF | TGTGCCAGCAGCTTAGTGTTACAGGGTTCTGGAAACACCATATATTTT | few | . | TRBJ1-3 | TRBV7-6
CASSGDSGLEKLFF | TGTGCCAGCAGCGGGGACAGTGGGTTGGAAAAACTGTTTTTT | . | TRBD1 | TRBJ1-4 | TRBV14
CSASGRRNTGELSW | TGCAGTGCTAGCGGGAGGCGGAACACCGGGGAGCTGTCTTGG | . | TRBD2 | TRBJ2-2 | TRBV20-1
CAISEEAQSGYNEQFF | TGTGCCATCAGTGAGGAGGCCCAGAGCGGCTACAATGAGCAGTTCTTC | . | . | TRBJ2-1 | TRBV10-3
CATSKEAGTSVYNEQFF | TGTGCCACCAGTAAGGAAGCCGGGACTAGCGTCTACAATGAGCAGTTCTTC | . | TRBD2 | TRBJ2-1 | TRBV15
CAISELGGGTDTQYF | TGTGCCATCAGTGAGTTAGGAGGAGGCACAGATACGCAGTATTTT | . | . | TRBJ2-3 | TRBV10-3
CASSESQGLDVNIQYF | TGTGCCAGCAGTGAAAGTCAGGGGTTGGACGTAAACATTCAGTACTTC | . | . | TRBJ2-4 | TRBV6-1
CSARRAGGLGEQYF | TGCAGTGCTAGGAGAGCGGGGGGCCTAGGCGAGCAGTACTTC | . | TRBD2 | TRBJ2-7 | TRBV20-1
CATSDSLDGETQYF | TGTGCCACCAGTGACTCCTTGGATGGGGAGACCCAGTACTTC | many | . | TRBJ2-5 | TRBV24-1
CASSGLAGVNEQFF | TGTGCCAGCAGCGGACTAGCGGGGGTCAATGAGCAGTTCTTC | few | TRBD2 | TRBJ2-1 | TRBV7-9
CASSFSGRETQYF | TGTGCCAGCAGTTTTAGCGGGAGAGAGACCCAGTACTTC | many | TRBD2 | TRBJ2-5 | TRBV6-2/TRBV6-3